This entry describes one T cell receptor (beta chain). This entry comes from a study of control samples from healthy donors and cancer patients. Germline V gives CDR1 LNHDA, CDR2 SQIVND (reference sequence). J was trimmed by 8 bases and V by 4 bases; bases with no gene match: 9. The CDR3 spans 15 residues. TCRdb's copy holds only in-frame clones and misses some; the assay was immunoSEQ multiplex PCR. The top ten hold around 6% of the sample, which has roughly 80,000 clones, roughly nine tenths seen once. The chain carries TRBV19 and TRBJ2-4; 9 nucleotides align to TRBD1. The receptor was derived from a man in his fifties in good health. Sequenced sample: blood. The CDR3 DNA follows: TGTGCCAGTAGTAAATCGGACAGGGGCTTCGACATTCAGTACTTC. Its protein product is CASSKSDRGFDIQYF.